This record looks at one T cell receptor (beta chain) sequence and its context. CDR3 length equals 15 residues. Germline-derived CDR1 and CDR2 are MGHRA and YSYEKL. V dropped 1 base and J dropped 6; count of bases not matched to a gene: 5. The record originates from a study of blood T cell repertoires in COVID-19. Study summary: Italy, Spain and the United States were the sources of the convalescent and acute COVID-19 samples.

Using immunoSEQ multiplex PCR, the repertoire was profiled, and TCRdb retains in-frame clones only, with some absent. Here the sample spans 250,000 to 300,000 clones, about 90% being singletons. Participants were aged roughly 18 to 89 years, lived in roughly 25 US areas, and enrolled virtually. Sequences were obtained from PBMCs or T cells enriched from blood (not recorded which). J is TRBJ2-7 and V is TRBV4-1, with 11 bases fitting TRBD1. This TCR was recovered from a woman aged 50 to 60 who had been exposed to COVID-19. For the CDR3, the DNA is TGCGCCAGCAGCCAAGTGGGGACAGGGGGGTTCGAGCAGTACTTC. Translating it yields CASSQVGTGGFEQYF.